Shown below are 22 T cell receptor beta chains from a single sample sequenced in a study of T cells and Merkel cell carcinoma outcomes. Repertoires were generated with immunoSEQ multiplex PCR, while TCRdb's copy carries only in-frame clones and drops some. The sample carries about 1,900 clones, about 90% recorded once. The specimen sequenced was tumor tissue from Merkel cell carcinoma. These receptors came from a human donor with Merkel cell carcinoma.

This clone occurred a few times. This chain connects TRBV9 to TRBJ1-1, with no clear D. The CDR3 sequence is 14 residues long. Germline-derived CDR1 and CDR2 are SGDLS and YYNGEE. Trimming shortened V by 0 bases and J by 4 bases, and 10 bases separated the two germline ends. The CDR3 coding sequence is TGTGCCAGCAGCGTAGAAGGTCAGTCCACTGAAGCTTTCTTT. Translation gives CASSVEGQSTEAFF. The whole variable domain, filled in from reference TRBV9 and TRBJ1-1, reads DSGVTQTPKHLITATGQRVTLRCSPRSGDLSVYWYQQSLDQGLQFLIQYYNGEERAKGNILERFSAQQFPDLHSELNLSSLELGDSALYFCASSVEGQSTEAFFGQGTRLTVV.

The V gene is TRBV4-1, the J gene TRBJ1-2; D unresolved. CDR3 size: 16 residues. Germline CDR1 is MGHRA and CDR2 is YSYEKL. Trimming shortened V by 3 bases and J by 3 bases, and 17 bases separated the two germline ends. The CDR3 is CASSQGDIRSDYGYTF. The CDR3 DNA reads TGCGCCAGCAGCCAGGGAGACATCCGCTCCGACTATGGCTACACCTTC.

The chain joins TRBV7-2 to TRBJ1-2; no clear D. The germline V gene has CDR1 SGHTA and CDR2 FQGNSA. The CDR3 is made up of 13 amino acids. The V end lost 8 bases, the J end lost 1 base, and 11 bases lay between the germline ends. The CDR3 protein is CASLEQLNYGYTF. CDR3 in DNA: TGTGCCAGCCTGGAACAACTTAACTATGGCTACACCTTC.

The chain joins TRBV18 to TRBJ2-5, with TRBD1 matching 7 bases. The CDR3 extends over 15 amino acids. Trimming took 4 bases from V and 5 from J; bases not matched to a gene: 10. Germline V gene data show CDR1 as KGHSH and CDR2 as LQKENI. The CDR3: CASSLEGAPRETQYF. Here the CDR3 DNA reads TGTGCCAGCTCACTTGAGGGGGCGCCCCGGGAGACCCAGTACTTC.

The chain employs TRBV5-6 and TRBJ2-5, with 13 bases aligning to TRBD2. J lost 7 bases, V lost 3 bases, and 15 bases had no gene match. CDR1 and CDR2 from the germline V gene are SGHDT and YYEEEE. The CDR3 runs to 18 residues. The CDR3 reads CASSYEGRLAGGAATQYF. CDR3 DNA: TGTGCCAGCAGCTATGAGGGGAGACTAGCGGGAGGAGCAGCGACCCAGTACTTC.

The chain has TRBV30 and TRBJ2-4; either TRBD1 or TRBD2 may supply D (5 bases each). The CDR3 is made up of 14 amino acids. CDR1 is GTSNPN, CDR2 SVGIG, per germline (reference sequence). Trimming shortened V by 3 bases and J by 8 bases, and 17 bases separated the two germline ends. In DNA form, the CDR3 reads TGTGCCTGGAGGCCGGGGCCTGCGGGCGACATTCAGTACTTC. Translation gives CAWRPGPAGDIQYF.

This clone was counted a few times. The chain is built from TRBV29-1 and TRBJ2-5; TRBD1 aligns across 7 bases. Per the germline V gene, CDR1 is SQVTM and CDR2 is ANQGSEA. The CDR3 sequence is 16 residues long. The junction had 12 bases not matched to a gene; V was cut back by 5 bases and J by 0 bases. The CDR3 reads CSVLYGTDMYQETQYF. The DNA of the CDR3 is TGCAGCGTTTTATACGGGACAGACATGTACCAAGAGACCCAGTACTTC.

The CDR3 DNA follows: TGTGCCAGCAGCTTATTGTTGGAAGATACGCAGTATTTT. It yields the protein CASSLLLEDTQYF. This chain uses TRBV7-2 with TRBJ2-3; D not resolved. The length of the CDR3 is 13 residues. The germline V gene has CDR1 SGHTA and CDR2 FQGNSA. V dropped 2 bases and J dropped 5 bases, with 8 bases sitting between them. Based on the CDR3 plus reference TRBV7-2 and TRBJ2-3, the full variable domain is GAGVSQSPSNKVTEKGKDVELRCDPISGHTALYWYRQSLGQGLEFLIYFQGNSAPDKSGLPSDRFSAERTGGSVSTLTIQRTQQEDSAVYLCASSLLLEDTQYFGPGTRLTVL.

CDR3 nucleotide sequence: TGTGCCAGCGGACTACGCACCTACGAGCAGTACTTC. It yields the protein CASGLRTYEQYF. V and J are TRBV28 and TRBJ2-7, with D possibly being TRBD2 (6 bases). The CDR3 is 12 residues long. From germline, CDR1 is MDHEN and CDR2 SYDVKM. V lost 8 bases, J lost 2 bases, and 10 bases lay in between.

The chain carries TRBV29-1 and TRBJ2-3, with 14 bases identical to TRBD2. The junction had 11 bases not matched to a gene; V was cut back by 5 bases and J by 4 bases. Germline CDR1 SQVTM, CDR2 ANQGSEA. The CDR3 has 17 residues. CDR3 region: CSVQGLAGVGGPDTQYF. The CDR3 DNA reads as TGCAGCGTTCAGGGACTAGCGGGAGTGGGGGGCCCAGATACGCAGTATTTT.

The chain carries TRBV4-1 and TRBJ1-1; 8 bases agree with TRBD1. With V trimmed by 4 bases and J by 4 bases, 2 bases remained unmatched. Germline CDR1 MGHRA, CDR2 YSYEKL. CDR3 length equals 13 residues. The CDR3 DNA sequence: TGCGCCAGCAGCCTAACAGGGGGCACTGAAGCTTTCTTT. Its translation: CASSLTGGTEAFF.

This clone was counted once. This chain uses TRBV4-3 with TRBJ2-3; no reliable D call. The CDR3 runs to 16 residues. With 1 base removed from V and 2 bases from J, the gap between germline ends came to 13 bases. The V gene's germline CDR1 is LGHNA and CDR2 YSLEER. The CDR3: CASSQVVFSNTDTQYF. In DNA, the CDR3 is TGCGCCAGCAGCCAAGTCGTCTTTTCCAACACAGATACGCAGTATTTT.

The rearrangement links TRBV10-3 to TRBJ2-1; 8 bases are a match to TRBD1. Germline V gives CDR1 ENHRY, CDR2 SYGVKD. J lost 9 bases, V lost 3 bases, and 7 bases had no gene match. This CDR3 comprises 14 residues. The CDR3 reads CAISDNRGVGEQFF. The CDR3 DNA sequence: TGTGCCATCAGTGATAACAGGGGGGTGGGTGAGCAGTTCTTC.

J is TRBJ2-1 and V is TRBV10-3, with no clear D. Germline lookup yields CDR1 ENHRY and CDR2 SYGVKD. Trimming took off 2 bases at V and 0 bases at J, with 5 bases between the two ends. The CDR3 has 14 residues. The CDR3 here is CAISELSSYNEQFF. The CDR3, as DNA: TGTGCCATCAGTGAGCTTAGCTCCTACAATGAGCAGTTCTTC.

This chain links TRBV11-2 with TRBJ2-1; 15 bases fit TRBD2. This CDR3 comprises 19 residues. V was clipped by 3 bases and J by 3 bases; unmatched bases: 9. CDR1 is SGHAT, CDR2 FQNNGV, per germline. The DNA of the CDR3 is TGTGCCAGCAGCTTTTGGACTAGCGGGAGGGCCTCGGACTACAATGAGCAGTTCTTC. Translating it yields CASSFWTSGRASDYNEQFF.

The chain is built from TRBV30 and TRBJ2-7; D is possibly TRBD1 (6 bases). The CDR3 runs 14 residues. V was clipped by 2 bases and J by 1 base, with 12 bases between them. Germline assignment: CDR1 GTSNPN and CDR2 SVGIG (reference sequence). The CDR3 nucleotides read TGTGCCTGGAGTCGCATGACAGGTTCCTACGAGCAGTACTTC. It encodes CAWSRMTGSYEQYF.

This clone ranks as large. The CDR3 region has the DNA TGTGCCAGCAGCTTAGAGGCAGGGGGCTTGGAGCCCCAGCATTTT. The encoded protein is CASSLEAGGLEPQHF. The genes are TRBV7-6 and TRBJ1-5, with TRBD1 identical over 8 bases. The CDR3 sequence is 15 residues long. CDR1 is SGHVS and CDR2 is FNYEAQ in the germline V gene. Trimming cost V 1 base and J 8 bases; bases outside gene matches: 7.

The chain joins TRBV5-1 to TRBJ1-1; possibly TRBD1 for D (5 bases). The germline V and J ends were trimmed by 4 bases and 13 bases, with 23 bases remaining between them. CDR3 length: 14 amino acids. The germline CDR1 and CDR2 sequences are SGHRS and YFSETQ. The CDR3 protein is CASSLTGTASRSFF. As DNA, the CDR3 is TGCGCCAGCAGCCTCACCGGGACGGCCTCCCGTAGTTTCTTT. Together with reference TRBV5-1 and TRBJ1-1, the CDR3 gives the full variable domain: KAGVTQTPRYLIKTRGQQVTLSCSPISGHRSVSWYQQTPGQGLQFLFEYFSETQRNKGNFPGRFSGRQFSNSRSEMNVSTLELGDSALYLCASSLTGTASRSFFGQGTRLTVV.

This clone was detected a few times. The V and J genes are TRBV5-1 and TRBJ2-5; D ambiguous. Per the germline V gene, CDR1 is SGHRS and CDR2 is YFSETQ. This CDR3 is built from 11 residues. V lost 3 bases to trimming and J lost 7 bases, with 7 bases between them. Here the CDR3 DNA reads TGCGCCAGCAGCTCCGGCTGGACCCAGTACTTC. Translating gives CASSSGWTQYF.

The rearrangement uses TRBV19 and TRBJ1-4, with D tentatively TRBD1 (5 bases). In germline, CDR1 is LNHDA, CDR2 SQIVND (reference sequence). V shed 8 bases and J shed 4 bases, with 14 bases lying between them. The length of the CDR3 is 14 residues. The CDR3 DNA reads TGTGCCAGTGGTCCAGGGTATGATAATGAAAAACTGTTTTTT. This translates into CASGPGYDNEKLFF.

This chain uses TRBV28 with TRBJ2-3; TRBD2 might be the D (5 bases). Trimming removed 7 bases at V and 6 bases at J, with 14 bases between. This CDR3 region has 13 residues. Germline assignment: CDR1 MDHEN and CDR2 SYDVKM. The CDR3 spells CASNGLVTDTQYF. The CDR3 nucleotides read TGTGCCAGCAACGGACTTGTAACGGATACGCAGTATTTT.

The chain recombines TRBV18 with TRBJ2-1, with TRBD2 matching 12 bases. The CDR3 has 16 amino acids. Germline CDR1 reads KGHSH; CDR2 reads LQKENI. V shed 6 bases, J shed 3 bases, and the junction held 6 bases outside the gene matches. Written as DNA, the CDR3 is TGTGCCAGCTCCCAAGGACTAGCGGGGAACTACAATGAGCAGTTCTTC. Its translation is CASSQGLAGNYNEQFF.